Below are 23 T cell receptor beta chains sequenced from a single sample in a study of radiation and T cells in renal cell carcinoma. TCRdb's table, derived via immunoSEQ multiplex PCR, lists solely in-frame clones and lacks some. This table has approximately 120,000 clones, about four fifths appearing once. Specified time point: blood 2 weeks post-SBRT. Noted treatment: 15 Gy SBRT to primary tumor, nephrectomy 4 weeks later. The material sequenced was blood, taken from a patient whose treatment included radiotherapy and nephrectomy. These receptors were obtained from a man over 45 with renal cell carcinoma.

The rearrangement uses TRBV27 and TRBJ2-7, with 10 bases fitting TRBD1. The J segment lost 6 bases and the V segment lost 4 bases, leaving 6 bases of the junction unmatched. Germline CDR1 is MNHEY and CDR2 is SMNVEV (reference sequence). This CDR3 has 14 amino acids. The CDR3 reads CASSSDRGVSEQYF. CDR3 sequence (DNA): TGTGCCAGCAGTTCGGACAGGGGGGTATCCGAGCAGTACTTC.

A single count supports this clone. The V and J genes are TRBV5-1 and TRBJ1-4; 8 nucleotides match TRBD1. J gave up 6 bases and V 4 bases, and 5 bases lay outside the gene matches. CDR3 length equals 14 residues. Germline CDR1 is SGHRS and CDR2 is YFSETQ. Here the CDR3 DNA reads TGCGCCAGCAGCGGACAGGGAGGTGATGAAAAACTGTTTTTT. Its translation is CASSGQGGDEKLFF.

J is TRBJ2-1 and V is TRBV6-6; TRBD2 might be the D (6 bases). Deletions cut 6 bases from V and 8 bases from J, with 23 bases between. Germline V gene data show CDR1 as MNHNY and CDR2 as SVGAGI (reference sequence). The CDR3 consists of 16 residues. The CDR3: CASSRFVREFRDEQFF. CDR3 in DNA: TGTGCCAGCAGCCGATTTGTCCGGGAGTTTAGGGATGAGCAGTTCTTC.

The chain recombines TRBV5-6 with TRBJ1-6; D uncertain. The germline gives CDR1 SGHDT, CDR2 YYEEEE. This CDR3 is 14 amino acids long. The V end lost 1 base, the J end lost 7 bases, and 9 bases lay between the germline ends. The CDR3 DNA sequence: TGTGCCAGCAGCTTGTGGCTGGGAAATTCACCCCTCCACTTT. Translating gives CASSLWLGNSPLHF.

This rearrangement joins TRBV29-1 to TRBJ2-3; D ambiguous. Per the germline V gene, CDR1 is SQVTM and CDR2 is ANQGSEA. V lost 0 bases, J lost 0 bases, and 10 bases lay in between. The CDR3 is 15 residues long. CDR3: CSVEDTAISTDTQYF. In nucleotides, the CDR3 is TGCAGCGTTGAAGACACTGCAATTAGCACAGATACGCAGTATTTT.

This clone was detected only once. V is TRBV20-1 and J is TRBJ2-7, with D uncertain. Germline V gene data show CDR1 as DFQATT and CDR2 as SNEGSKA (reference sequence). V was cut by 6 bases and J by 2 bases, with 8 bases left in between. This CDR3 is 11 amino acids long. The DNA of the CDR3 is TGCAGTGCCAAGACTGCCTACGAGCAGTACTTC. Translating gives CSAKTAYEQYF.

The V call is TRBV5-1, the J call TRBJ2-2; no definite D call. The length of the CDR3 is 15 residues. V dropped 0 bases and J dropped 1 base, with 7 bases sitting between them. Germline V CDR1 and CDR2: SGHRS, YFSETQ. In DNA, the CDR3 is TGCGCCAGCAGCTTGGACGGCCTGAACACCGGGGAGCTGTTTTTT. Amino acids: CASSLDGLNTGELFF. Complete variable domain (other parts from reference TRBV5-1 and TRBJ2-2): KAGVTQTPRYLIKTRGQQVTLSCSPISGHRSVSWYQQTPGQGLQFLFEYFSETQRNKGNFPGRFSGRQFSNSRSEMNVSTLELGDSALYLCASSLDGLNTGELFFGEGSRLTVL.

This clone occurred once. The gene calls are TRBV19 and TRBJ2-5, with TRBD2 identical over 16 bases. After removal of 4 bases from V and 5 bases from J, the junction contained 10 bases not matched to a gene. The CDR3 totals 18 residues. Germline V lookup: CDR1 LNHDA, CDR2 SQIVND (reference sequence). CDR3 sequence (DNA): TGTGCCAGTAGTACCCCCGGGACTAGCGGGGGGGTCGCGGAGACCCAGTACTTC. As protein: CASSTPGTSGGVAETQYF.

J is TRBJ2-3 and V is TRBV7-9, with D possibly being TRBD2 (7 bases). Germline loops: CDR1 SEHNR, CDR2 FQNEAQ (reference sequence). The CDR3 is 15 residues long. Trimming removed 3 bases from V and 7 bases from J, with 17 bases in between. CDR3 amino acids: CASSFGGGRRNTQYF. CDR3 bases: TGTGCCAGCAGCTTTGGCGGGGGCCGCCGTAATACGCAGTATTTT. The whole variable domain, filled in from reference TRBV7-9 and TRBJ2-3, reads DTGVSQNPRHKITKRGQNVTFRCDPISEHNRLYWYRQTLGQGPEFLTYFQNEAQLEKSRLLSDRFSAERPKGSFSTLEIQRTEQGDSAMYLCASSFGGGRRNTQYFGPGTRLTVL.

The CDR3 sequence: CASSLTGANTGELFF. CDR3 in DNA: TGTGCCAGCAGCCTGACAGGGGCGAACACCGGGGAGCTGTTTTTT. The genes are TRBV7-9 and TRBJ2-2; 8 bases align to TRBD1. This CDR3 contains 15 residues. Germline CDR1 reads SEHNR; CDR2 reads FQNEAQ (reference sequence). V trimming: 5 bases; J trimming: 0 bases; junction bases outside the gene matches: 2.

V usage is TRBV6-5 and J usage is TRBJ2-3, with 7 bases that match TRBD2. The CDR3 has 14 residues. Germline CDR1 MNHEY, CDR2 SVGAGI. The ends lost 6 bases at V and 0 bases at J; junction bases unmatched: 3. This CDR3 reads CASRRESSTDTQYF. The CDR3 region has the DNA TGTGCCAGCAGGCGGGAGTCTAGCACAGATACGCAGTATTTT.

This clone was detected only a few times. V and J are TRBV7-2 and TRBJ1-5; 7 nucleotides line up with TRBD1. The CDR3 is 16 residues long. Germline-derived CDR1 and CDR2 are SGHTA and FQGNSA. J lost 5 bases, V lost 1 base, and 8 bases had no gene match. CDR3 protein: CASSLGTWTGDQPQHF. In DNA form, the CDR3 reads TGTGCCAGCAGCTTAGGAACCTGGACAGGTGATCAGCCCCAGCATTTT. The complete variable domain, with remaining parts taken from reference TRBV7-2 and TRBJ1-5, reads GAGVSQSPSNKVTEKGKDVELRCDPISGHTALYWYRQSLGQGLEFLIYFQGNSAPDKSGLPSDRFSAERTGGSVSTLTIQRTQQEDSAVYLCASSLGTWTGDQPQHFGDGTRLSIL.

V gene TRBV5-1 combines with J gene TRBJ1-3, with D perhaps TRBD1 (6 bases). CDR3 size: 14 residues. CDR1 and CDR2 from the germline V gene are SGHRS and YFSETQ. V lost 4 bases and J 8 bases, leaving 16 bases between the germline ends. CDR3 loop: CASSPLGARDTIYF. CDR3 bases: TGCGCCAGCAGCCCCCTGGGGGCGAGGGACACCATATATTTT.

Concerning this clone itself: Different DNA sequences within this sample yield the same CDR3. The chain links TRBV2 to TRBJ2-7, with 8 bases lining up with TRBD1. CDR1 and CDR2 (germline): SNHLY, FYNNEI. V lost 4 bases, J lost 3 bases, and 2 bases stayed unmatched. The CDR3 spans 13 residues. The CDR3 DNA reads as TGTGCCAGCAGTGGGGACAGGAACTACGAGCAGTACTTC. This encodes CASSGDRNYEQYF.

The rearrangement links TRBV5-6 to TRBJ2-1; 9 bases line up with TRBD2. Germline trimming cut 0 bases from V and 6 bases from J; bases unmatched to any gene: 7. The CDR3 has 16 residues. The V gene's germline CDR1 is SGHDT and CDR2 YYEEEE. DNA for the CDR3: TGTGCCAGCAGCTTGGTGGCGGGAGGGTTACGCAATGAGCAGTTCTTC. Translated: CASSLVAGGLRNEQFF.

The genes are TRBV6-5 and TRBJ2-5, with 11 bases fitting TRBD1. Germline CDR1 reads MNHEY; CDR2 reads SVGAGI. The CDR3 covers 16 residues. Losses at the gene ends were 4 bases for V and 5 bases for J; bases not matched to a gene: 9. CDR3 region: CASSFRTGGLGETQYF. CDR3 DNA: TGTGCCAGCAGTTTTCGGACAGGGGGCTTAGGGGAGACCCAGTACTTC.

This sequence joins TRBV5-1 and TRBJ2-3; 9 nucleotides agree with TRBD2. Germline V gives CDR1 SGHRS, CDR2 YFSETQ. The V gene end was trimmed by 4 bases and the J gene end by 6 bases; junction bases not matched to a gene: 9. The length of the CDR3 is 15 residues. The CDR3 loop reads CASSRSAGGPDTQYF. The CDR3 DNA reads TGCGCCAGCAGCCGGTCGGCGGGGGGGCCCGATACGCAGTATTTT.

This chain connects TRBV5-1 to TRBJ2-5, with D unclear. The J call may be in error: the DNA end matches TRBJ2-7 better. CDR1 SGHRS and CDR2 YFSETQ come from the germline V gene. This CDR3 contains 14 residues. CDR3 amino acids: CASSFDILTYEQYF. The CDR3 DNA is TGCGCCAGCAGCTTCGACATTCTCACCTACGAGCAGTACTTC.

The V gene is TRBV15, the J gene TRBJ1-6; no reliable D call. Germline CDR1 LNHNV, CDR2 YYDKDF (reference sequence). This CDR3 region has 15 residues. Trimming removed 3 bases at V and 4 bases at J, with 10 bases between. This CDR3 is CATSRTQLYNSPLHF. Here the CDR3 DNA reads TGTGCCACCAGCAGGACACAGCTATATAATTCACCCCTCCACTTT.

This sequence joins TRBV29-1 and TRBJ2-7; TRBD1 matches 7 bases. The V gene's germline CDR1 is SQVTM and CDR2 ANQGSEA. V trimming: 2 bases; J trimming: 3 bases; junction bases outside the gene matches: 4. This CDR3 contains 13 residues. The CDR3 sequence is CSVERTGDYEQYF. CDR3 in DNA: TGCAGCGTTGAACGGACAGGCGACTACGAGCAGTACTTC.

This clone has only a few counts. The chain recombines TRBV11-2 with TRBJ2-7; D remains unclear. CDR1 is SGHAT, CDR2 FQNNGV, per germline. The CDR3 covers 15 residues. Trimming took 3 bases from V and 2 from J, leaving 14 bases between them. DNA for the CDR3: TGTGCCAGCAGCTTGGGTTTTGTGAGGCCCTACGAGCAGTACTTC. Residues: CASSLGFVRPYEQYF.

V and J are TRBV28 and TRBJ1-5; TRBD1 matches at 8 bases. Germline-derived CDR1 and CDR2 are MDHEN and SYDVKM. V lost 6 bases to trimming and J lost 5 bases; unmatched junction nucleotides: 6. This CDR3 contains 14 residues. CDR3 sequence: CASSPTGGDQPQHF. CDR3 in DNA: TGTGCCAGCAGCCCAACAGGGGGAGATCAGCCCCAGCATTTT.

The rearrangement links TRBV10-3 to TRBJ2-1; 10 bases are a match to TRBD1. The CDR3 consists of 16 residues. Germline loops: CDR1 ENHRY, CDR2 SYGVKD. The J segment lost 9 bases and the V segment lost 4 bases, leaving 12 bases of the junction unmatched. CDR3 DNA sequence: TGTGCCATCAGTGGGTCGACAGGGGGCGCCTCGGGTGAGCAGTTCTTC. Translating gives CAISGSTGGASGEQFF.